These T cell receptor beta chains were read from a single sample in a study of T-cell reconstitution after alpha-beta-depleted transplantation in children. TCRdb re-analysed the PCR reads in MiXCR, keeping a single row per CDR3 protein. The sample includes a few hundred thousand distinct CDR3 sequences, around 8.9% of them seen just once. The sequencing here drew on PBMCs from the stem cell graft donor, taken from the stem cell graft. These receptors were obtained from a human donor who donated a stem cell graft to a child with SCID. The CDR3 runs from the conserved cysteine through the conserved F or W. D genes are given only for firm matches. Sizes are listed as how often the clone was seen (once, few, many) or a class if it is expanded.

TRBV12-3/TRBV12-4	.	TRBJ1-1	few	TGTGCCAGCAGTTTCGGAGGAGGCACTGAAGCTTTCTTT	CASSFGGGTEAFF
TRBV7-8	TRBD2	TRBJ2-7	few	TGTGCCAGCAGCTCTAGACTGGGAGGGTACTACGAGCAGTACTTC	CASSSRLGGYYEQYF
TRBV19	.	TRBJ1-1	many	TGTGCCAGTAGTCCAACGGGGGGATTGAACACTGAAGCTTTCTTT	CASSPTGGLNTEAFF
TRBV6-5	.	TRBJ2-2	many	TGTGCCAGCAGCTCGGGGGGCAACACCGGGGAGCTGTTTTTT	CASSSGGNTGELFF
TRBV7-9	.	TRBJ1-3	many	TGTGCCAGCAGCTCCCCTATGAGCTCTGGAAACACCATATATTTT	CASSSPMSSGNTIYF
TRBV6-5	.	TRBJ2-6	many	TGTGCCAGCAGGGACTCTGGGGCCAACGTCCTGACTTTC	CASRDSGANVLTF
TRBV4-3	.	TRBJ2-3	many	TGCGCCAGCAGCCAAGGCTTGGAAGGGCCCACAGATACGCAGTATTTT	CASSQGLEGPTDTQYF
TRBV4-1	TRBD1	TRBJ2-5	many	TGCGCCAGCAGCCAAGAAACAGGGGGCATCTTGAAGACCCAGTACTTC	CASSQETGGILKTQYF
TRBV25-1	.	TRBJ2-1	many	TGTGCCAGCAGTGAGGGTCAGGGTGTGGGCTCCTACAATGAGCAGTTCTTC	CASSEGQGVGSYNEQFF
TRBV5-1	.	TRBJ2-2	many	TGCGCCAGCAGCTCGGTGGTCACCGGGGAGCTGTTTTTT	CASSSVVTGELFF
TRBV12-3/TRBV12-4	TRBD2	TRBJ2-3	few	TGTGCCAGCAGTTCGCATAGAGCAGCGGGGGGGCTCGATACGCAGTATTTT	CASSSHRAAGGLDTQYF
TRBV29-1	.	TRBJ2-3	many	TGCAGCGTTACTCCGACTAGCACAGATACGCAGTATTTT	CSVTPTSTDTQYF
TRBV12-3/TRBV12-4	TRBD1	TRBJ1-2	many	TGTGCCAGCGGAAGGGACAGGGGGTATTATGGCTACACCTTC	CASGRDRGYYGYTF
TRBV12-3/TRBV12-4	TRBD2	TRBJ2-3	many	TGTGCCAGCAGTTTTCGGCTAGCGGGGGGCAGCACAGATACGCAGTATTTT	CASSFRLAGGSTDTQYF
TRBV20-1	.	TRBJ2-4	many	TGCAGTGCTAGAGCAGGAGGGGTACTAGCCAAAAACATTCAGTACTTC	CSARAGGVLAKNIQYF
TRBV5-1	.	TRBJ2-7	many	TGCGCCAGCAGCTTGCTTTTAACGCAGGGAGTTTCCTACGAGCAGTACTTC	CASSLLLTQGVSYEQYF
TRBV12-3/TRBV12-4	.	TRBJ1-5	many	TGTGCCAGCAGTTTAGTAGGCAGGGGTAGCAATCAGCCCCAGCATTTT	CASSLVGRGSNQPQHF
TRBV7-2	TRBD2	TRBJ2-2	many	TGTGCCAGCAGCTTATCCTTCGGGGGGGCTCACGGGGAGCTGTTTTTT	CASSLSFGGAHGELFF